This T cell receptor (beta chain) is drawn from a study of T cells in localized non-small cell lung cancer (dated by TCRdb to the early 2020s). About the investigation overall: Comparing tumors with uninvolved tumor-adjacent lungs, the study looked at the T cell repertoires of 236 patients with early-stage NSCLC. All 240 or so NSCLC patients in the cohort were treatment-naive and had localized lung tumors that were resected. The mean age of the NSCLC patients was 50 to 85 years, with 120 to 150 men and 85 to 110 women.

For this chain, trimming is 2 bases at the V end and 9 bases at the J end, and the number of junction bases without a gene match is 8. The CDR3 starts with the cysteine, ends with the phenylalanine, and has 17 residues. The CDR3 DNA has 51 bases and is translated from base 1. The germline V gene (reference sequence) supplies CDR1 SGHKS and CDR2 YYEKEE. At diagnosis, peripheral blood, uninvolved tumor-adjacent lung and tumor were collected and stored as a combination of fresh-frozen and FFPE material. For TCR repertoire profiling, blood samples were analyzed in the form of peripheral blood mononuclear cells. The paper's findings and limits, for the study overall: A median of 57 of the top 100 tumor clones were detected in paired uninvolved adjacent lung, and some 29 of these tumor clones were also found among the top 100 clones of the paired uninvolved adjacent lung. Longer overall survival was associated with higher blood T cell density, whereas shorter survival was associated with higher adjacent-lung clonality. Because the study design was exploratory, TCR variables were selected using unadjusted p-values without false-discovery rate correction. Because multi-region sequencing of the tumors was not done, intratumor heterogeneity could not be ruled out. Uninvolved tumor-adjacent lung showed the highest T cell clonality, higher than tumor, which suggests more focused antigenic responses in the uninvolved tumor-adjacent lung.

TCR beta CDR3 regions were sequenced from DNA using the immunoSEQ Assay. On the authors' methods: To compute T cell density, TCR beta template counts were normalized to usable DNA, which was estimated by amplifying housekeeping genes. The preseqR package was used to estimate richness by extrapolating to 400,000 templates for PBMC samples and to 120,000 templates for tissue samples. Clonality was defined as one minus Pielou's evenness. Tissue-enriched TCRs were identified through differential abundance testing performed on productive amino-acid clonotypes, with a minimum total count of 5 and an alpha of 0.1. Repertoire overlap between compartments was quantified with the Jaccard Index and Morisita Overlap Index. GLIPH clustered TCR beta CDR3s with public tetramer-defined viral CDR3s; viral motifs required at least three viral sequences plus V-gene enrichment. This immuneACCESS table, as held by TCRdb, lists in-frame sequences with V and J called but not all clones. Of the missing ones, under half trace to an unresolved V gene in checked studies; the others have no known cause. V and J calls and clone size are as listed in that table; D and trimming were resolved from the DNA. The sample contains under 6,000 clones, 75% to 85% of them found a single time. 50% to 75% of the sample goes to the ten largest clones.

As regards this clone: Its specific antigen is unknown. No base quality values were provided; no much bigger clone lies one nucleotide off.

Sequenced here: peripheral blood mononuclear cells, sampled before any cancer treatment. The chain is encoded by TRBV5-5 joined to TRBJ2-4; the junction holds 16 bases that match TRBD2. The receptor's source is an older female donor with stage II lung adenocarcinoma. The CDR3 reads CASSFPGLAGGLGIQYF. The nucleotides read TGTGCCAGCAGCTTTCCGGGACTAGCGGGAGGGTTGGGCATTCAGTACTTC.